The 23 T cell receptor beta chains below all came from one sample that was sequenced in a study of T cell responses to AZD1222 COVID-19 vaccine. The assay was immunoSEQ multiplex PCR, and TCRdb's table has in-frame clones only and misses some. The sample gives 150,000 to 200,000 clones, about 92% of which show up once; approximately 1.5% is in the top ten. Sequenced here: peripheral blood, sampled on day 0 of AZD1222 vaccination. These receptors all stem from an adult in good health.

This chain links TRBV6-5 with TRBJ2-6; 9 bases are shared with TRBD1. Per the germline V gene, CDR1 is MNHEY and CDR2 is SVGAGI. The CDR3 totals 15 residues. Trimming took 5 bases from V and 2 from J; bases not matched to a gene: 1. The CDR3 DNA sequence: TGTGCCAGCAGTCGGGACAGGGCTGGGGCCAACGTCCTGACTTTC. Translating it yields CASSRDRAGANVLTF.

The chain joins TRBV6-1 to TRBJ1-1; 9 nucleotides align to TRBD1. The CDR3 is 14 amino acids. CDR1 is MNHNS, CDR2 SASEGT, per germline. Trimming took 2 bases from V and 7 from J; bases not matched to a gene: 5. This CDR3 reads CASSETGGFGEAFF. The CDR3 coding sequence is TGTGCCAGCAGTGAAACAGGGGGCTTTGGTGAAGCTTTCTTT.

This clone was picked up one time. The chain couples TRBV6-5 to TRBJ2-7; 9 bases are shared with TRBD1. CDR1 and CDR2 (germline): MNHEY, SVGAGI. This CDR3 has 15 residues. V lost 6 bases and J lost 4; bases outside the gene matches: 10. The CDR3 spells CASRNPGQGLYEQYF. The CDR3 nucleotides read TGTGCCAGCAGGAATCCGGGACAGGGCCTGTACGAGCAGTACTTC.

The V call is TRBV5-4, the J call TRBJ2-1; 10 bases are a match to TRBD1. This CDR3 contains 15 residues. Trimming at V came to 2 bases and at J to 4 bases, leaving 3 bases not matched to a gene. The germline V gene has CDR1 SGHNT and CDR2 YYREEE (reference sequence). The CDR3 DNA sequence: TGTGCCAGCAGCTTCCCGGGACAGGGGTACAATGAGCAGTTCTTC. The encoded protein is CASSFPGQGYNEQFF.

V usage is TRBV2 and J usage is TRBJ1-5; a weak D match, TRBD1 (6 bases). This CDR3 spans 13 amino acids. CDR1 SNHLY and CDR2 FYNNEI come from the germline V gene. V gave up 6 bases and J gave up 4 bases, with 10 bases separating them. The CDR3 DNA reads TGTGCCAGCAGCTATGACAGGAATCAGCCCCAGCATTTT. Its protein is CASSYDRNQPQHF.

This chain links TRBV7-8 with TRBJ1-1; a possible D gene is TRBD1 (6 bases). V was trimmed by 8 bases and J by 0 bases, leaving 13 bases between them. CDR3 length: 14 residues. CDR1 and CDR2 (germline): SGHVS, FQNEAQ. The CDR3 sequence is CASLQGGMNTEAFF. The CDR3 DNA reads TGTGCCAGCCTACAGGGAGGAATGAACACTGAAGCTTTCTTT.

V and J are TRBV18 and TRBJ1-3; D is unclear. Germline V gives CDR1 KGHSH, CDR2 LQKENI. This CDR3 contains 16 residues. Trimming pared 3 bases from V and 0 bases from J, leaving 12 bases between. The CDR3 nucleotides are TGTGCCAGCTCACCCGGGCAAGCCCTCTCTGGAAACACCATATATTTT. This encodes CASSPGQALSGNTIYF.

V usage is TRBV29-1 and J usage is TRBJ1-1; D gene unclear. From germline, CDR1 is SQVTM and CDR2 ANQGSEA. V lost 7 bases and J 0 bases, leaving 12 bases between the germline ends. The CDR3 is 13 residues long. CDR3 in DNA: TGCAGCGGCCTACAGAGACTGAACACTGAAGCTTTCTTT. Translation: CSGLQRLNTEAFF.

The rearrangement joins TRBV29-1 to TRBJ1-4; no clear D gene. Trimming took 0 bases from V and 6 from J, leaving 5 bases between them. The germline V gene encodes CDR1 SQVTM and CDR2 ANQGSEA. CDR3 length equals 12 residues. The CDR3 here is CSVEEDDEKLFF. Here the CDR3 DNA reads TGCAGCGTTGAAGAGGATGATGAAAAACTGTTTTTT.

Points on this clone: Sequence at one end of the junction differs from germline and may be a read error. This rearrangement joins TRBV18 to TRBJ2-1; D gene ambiguous. Germline V gives CDR1 KGHSH, CDR2 LQKENI. The CDR3 loop spans 12 amino acids. The DNA of the CDR3 is TGTGCCAGCTCACCACTCGGACGGCTAGACCTCTTC. This gives the protein CASSPLGRLDLF.

The CDR3 protein is CASCLGTNTEAFF. The CDR3 DNA is TGCGCCAGCTGCCTAGGTACGAACACTGAAGCTTTCTTT. The chain has TRBV5-1 and TRBJ1-1, with D unclear. Germline V CDR1 and CDR2: SGHRS, YFSETQ. V was pared by 7 bases and J by 1 base, with 11 bases between. The CDR3 totals 13 residues.

The chain recombines TRBV6-5 with TRBJ1-6; D is unresolved. This CDR3 region has 15 residues. Trimming took 6 bases from V and 0 from J, leaving 9 bases between them. The germline V gene encodes CDR1 MNHEY and CDR2 SVGAGI. This CDR3 reads CASRGISSYNSPLHF. The CDR3 nucleotides are TGTGCCAGCAGGGGGATAAGCTCCTATAATTCACCCCTCCACTTT.

This chain joins TRBV9 and TRBJ2-1; 10 bases are shared with TRBD2. V lost 2 bases to trimming and J lost 4 bases; unmatched junction nucleotides: 3. The CDR3 contains 15 residues. The germline CDR1 and CDR2 sequences are SGDLS and YYNGEE. CDR3 nucleotide sequence: TGTGCCAGCAGCGTGCTAGCGGGGGTATACAATGAGCAGTTCTTC. It yields the protein CASSVLAGVYNEQFF. Variable domain in full (rest from reference TRBV9 and TRBJ2-1): DSGVTQTPKHLITATGQRVTLRCSPRSGDLSVYWYQQSLDQGLQFLIQYYNGEERAKGNILERFSAQQFPDLHSELNLSSLELGDSALYFCASSVLAGVYNEQFFGPGTRLTVL.

The J gene is TRBJ1-6, the V gene TRBV6-2 or TRBV6-3; D unresolved. Trimming left V 4 bases short and J 0 bases short, with 7 bases between. This CDR3 has 15 residues. Germline V CDR1 and CDR2: MNHEY, SVGEGT. In DNA, the CDR3 is TGTGCCAGCAGTTTTCCCAGCTCCTATAATTCACCCCTCCACTTT. Translated: CASSFPSSYNSPLHF.

The rearrangement joins TRBV5-1 to TRBJ2-1, with D perhaps TRBD1 (6 bases). The ends were cut back, 1 base at V and 0 bases at J, with 8 bases in the middle. CDR3 length equals 15 residues. Germline assignment: CDR1 SGHRS and CDR2 YFSETQ. The CDR3 reads CASSLSGDSYNEQFF. DNA for the CDR3: TGCGCCAGCAGCTTGTCAGGGGACTCCTACAATGAGCAGTTCTTC.

This chain uses TRBV11-3 with TRBJ1-1; no definite D call. The CDR3 sequence is 13 residues long. V dropped 5 bases and J dropped 2 bases, with 9 bases sitting between them. Germline assignment: CDR1 SGHNT and CDR2 YENEEA. The CDR3 region has the DNA TGTGCCAGCAGCCCGACGAGCAACACTGAAGCTTTCTTT. Translated, it gives CASSPTSNTEAFF.

The chain joins TRBV19 to TRBJ1-5; D gene unclear. The CDR3 has 12 amino acids. Germline assignment: CDR1 LNHDA and CDR2 SQIVND (reference sequence). The CDR3 region is CASGPVGQPQHF. CDR3 sequence (DNA): TGTGCTAGCGGGCCGGTCGGGCAGCCCCAGCATTTT.

This chain joins TRBV5-1 and TRBJ1-6; D unclear. The ends were cut back, 7 bases at V and 9 bases at J, with 14 bases in the middle. CDR1 is SGHRS and CDR2 is YFSETQ in the germline V gene. CDR3 size: 13 residues. In DNA form, the CDR3 reads TGCGCCAGCTCCATGGAGTTTGGTTCACCCCTCCACTTT. It codes for CASSMEFGSPLHF.

This chain connects TRBV5-6 to TRBJ1-2, with D possibly TRBD1 on 6 matching bases. V was shortened by 6 bases and J by 2 bases, with 20 bases between the two germline ends. The CDR3 loop spans 16 amino acids. The germline V gene encodes CDR1 SGHDT and CDR2 YYEEEE. Here the CDR3 reads CASTFPTGSQNYGYTF. The CDR3 DNA sequence: TGTGCCAGCACCTTCCCGACAGGCTCCCAAAACTATGGCTACACCTTC. Combining the CDR3 with reference TRBV5-6 and TRBJ1-2 gives the whole variable domain DAGVTQSPTHLIKTRGQQVTLRCSPKSGHDTVSWYQQALGQGPQFIFQYYEEEERQRGNFPDRFSGHQFPNYSSELNVNALLLGDSALYLCASTFPTGSQNYGYTFGSGTRLTVV.

This sequence joins TRBV10-3 and TRBJ1-5, with a possible D match to TRBD1 (5 bases). The CDR3 sequence is 14 residues long. Deletions cut 10 bases from V and 2 bases from J, with 15 bases between. Germline V gene lookup returns CDR1 ENHRY and CDR2 SYGVKD. In nucleotides, the CDR3 is TGTGCCACCCGGGGGGGTGGCGGCAATCAGCCCCAGCATTTT. This gives the protein CATRGGGGNQPQHF.

This clone was seen more than once but under ten times. The chain employs TRBV5-1 and TRBJ1-1, with TRBD1 matching 7 bases. V lost 3 bases, J lost 7 bases, and 12 bases stayed unmatched. The CDR3 runs 15 residues. Per the germline V gene, CDR1 is SGHRS and CDR2 is YFSETQ. As DNA, the CDR3 is TGCGCCAGCAGCTCGGGACCCAGGGGGGACATTGAAGCTTTCTTT. It yields the protein CASSSGPRGDIEAFF.

This chain connects TRBV2 to TRBJ1-6; the match to TRBD1 covers 11 bases. The CDR3 sequence is 16 residues long. Looked up from germline, CDR1 is SNHLY and CDR2 is FYNNEI. With 7 bases clipped from V and 5 bases from J, the junction kept 7 bases outside the gene matches. The CDR3 DNA reads TGTGCCAGCATGGGACAGGGGGGTTTTGATAATTCACCCCTCCACTTT. Translating it yields CASMGQGGFDNSPLHF.

This clone was observed a single time. The chain joins TRBV10-3 to TRBJ1-1; the match to TRBD1 covers 8 bases. Trimming removed 6 bases from V and 0 bases from J; junction bases left unmatched: 6. The CDR3 runs 15 residues. In germline, CDR1 is ENHRY, CDR2 SYGVKD. CDR3 bases: TGTGCCATCAGGGGAGGGACAGGACTGAACACTGAAGCTTTCTTT. Its protein is CAIRGGTGLNTEAFF.